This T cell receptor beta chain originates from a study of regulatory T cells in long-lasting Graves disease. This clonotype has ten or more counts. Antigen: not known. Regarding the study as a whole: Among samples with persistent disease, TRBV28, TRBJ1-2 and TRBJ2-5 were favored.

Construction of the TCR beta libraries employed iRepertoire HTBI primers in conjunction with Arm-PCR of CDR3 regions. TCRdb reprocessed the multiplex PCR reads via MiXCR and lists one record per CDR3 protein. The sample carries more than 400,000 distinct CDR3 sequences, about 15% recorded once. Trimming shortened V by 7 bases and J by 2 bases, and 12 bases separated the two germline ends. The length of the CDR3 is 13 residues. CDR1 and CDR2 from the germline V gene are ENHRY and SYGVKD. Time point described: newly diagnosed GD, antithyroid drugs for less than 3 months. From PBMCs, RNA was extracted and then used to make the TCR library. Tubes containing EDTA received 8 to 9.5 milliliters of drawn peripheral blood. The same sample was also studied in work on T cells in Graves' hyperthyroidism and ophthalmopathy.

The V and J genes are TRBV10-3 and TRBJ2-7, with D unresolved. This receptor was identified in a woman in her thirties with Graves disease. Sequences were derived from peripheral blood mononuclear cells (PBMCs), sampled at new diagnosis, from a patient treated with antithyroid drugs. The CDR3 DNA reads TGTGCCATCATGGATTCCCGTACCTACGAGCAGTACTTC. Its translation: CAIMDSRTYEQYF.